The 18 T cell receptor beta chains reported below all come from one sample, sequenced in a study of control samples from healthy donors and cancer patients. The protocol was immunoSEQ multiplex PCR, while the TCRdb copy is restricted to in-frame clones and leaves out a portion. This table has about 160,000 clones, around nine tenths appearing once. Sequenced input: blood. These TCRs come from a young man in good health.

This rearrangement joins TRBV7-2 to TRBJ2-6; D is possibly TRBD1 or TRBD2 (6 bases each). CDR1 and CDR2 (germline): SGHTA, FQGNSA. The V end lost 2 bases, the J end lost 4 bases, and 15 bases lay between the germline ends. The CDR3 is 17 amino acids. The CDR3 coding sequence is TGTGCCAGCAGCTTATGGGGGGCAGGGGAGGGGGCCAACGTCCTGACTTTC. Translation: CASSLWGAGEGANVLTF.

The V and J genes are TRBV7-2 and TRBJ1-2; D gene unclear. Germline V gene data show CDR1 as SGHTA and CDR2 as FQGNSA. CDR3 size: 15 residues. V lost 5 bases, J lost 7 bases, and 20 bases lay in between. The CDR3 here is CASSEIPDNPRGYTF. The CDR3 nucleotides read TGTGCCAGCAGCGAAATCCCCGATAACCCTCGTGGCTACACCTTC.

The rearrangement joins TRBV18 to TRBJ1-5; D not resolved. The CDR3 runs to 15 residues. Between the trimmed V and J ends, which lost 5 bases and 9 bases, there was a span of 20 bases. Germline V lookup: CDR1 KGHSH, CDR2 LQKENI. The CDR3, as DNA: TGTGCCAGCTCAGCTACCTCCCACACAGAAGCGCCCCAGCATTTT. This gives the protein CASSATSHTEAPQHF. Full variable domain (missing parts from reference TRBV18 and TRBJ1-5): NAGVMQNPRHLVRRRGQEARLRCSPMKGHSHVYWYRQLPEEGLKFMVYLQKENIIDESGMPKERFSAEFPKEGPSILRIQQVVRGDSAAYFCASSATSHTEAPQHFGDGTRLSIL.

This sequence joins TRBV27 and TRBJ2-2; TRBD2 aligns across 7 bases. With 11 bases clipped from V and 7 bases from J, the junction kept 13 bases outside the gene matches. The length of the CDR3 is 14 residues. The V gene's germline CDR1 is MNHEY and CDR2 SMNVEV (reference sequence). CDR3 coding DNA: TGTGCCGCAAGGTACGGGGGGTCCAACGGGGAGCTGTTTTTT. Its protein product is CAARYGGSNGELFF.

J is TRBJ2-7 and V is TRBV7-3; 14 nucleotides line up with TRBD2. CDR1 and CDR2 from the germline V gene are SGHTA and FQGTGA. The J segment lost 7 bases and the V segment lost 4 bases, leaving 3 bases of the junction unmatched. This CDR3 comprises 14 residues. Here the CDR3 reads CASSSGLAGGEQYF. The CDR3 bases are TGTGCCAGCAGCTCTGGACTAGCGGGAGGTGAGCAGTACTTC.

Worth noting for this clone: The same CDR3 can be traced to other DNA sequences in this sample. The rearrangement uses TRBV13 and TRBJ1-2; D may be TRBD1 (6 bases). V lost 5 bases and J 3 bases, leaving 10 bases between the germline ends. This CDR3 comprises 13 residues. Germline assignment: CDR1 PRHDT and CDR2 FYEKMQ (reference sequence). CDR3 region: CASSTTGHYGYTF. CDR3 sequence (DNA): TGTGCCAGCAGCACAACAGGGCACTATGGCTACACCTTC.

This chain joins TRBV5-5 and TRBJ2-7, with 7 nucleotides matching TRBD1. CDR1 is SGHKS, CDR2 YYEKEE, per germline (reference sequence). With 4 bases clipped from V and 3 bases from J, the junction kept 4 bases outside the gene matches. This CDR3 has 13 residues. CDR3 in DNA: TGTGCCAGCAGCCTAGGGACAGACTACGAGCAGTACTTC. Protein sequence: CASSLGTDYEQYF.

This rearrangement joins TRBV10-3 to TRBJ2-2; 8 bases are a match to TRBD1. The V and J ends lost 4 bases and 4 bases, in that order; junction bases with no gene match: 5. Germline V gene data show CDR1 as ENHRY and CDR2 as SYGVKD. This CDR3 has 15 amino acids. The CDR3 spells CAISGGTGITGELFF. CDR3 DNA sequence: TGTGCCATCAGTGGAGGGACAGGAATCACCGGGGAGCTGTTTTTT.

V gene TRBV2 combines with J gene TRBJ2-3; 9 nucleotides align to TRBD1. With 8 bases clipped from V and 3 bases from J, the junction kept 18 bases outside the gene matches. This CDR3 has 18 residues. Germline CDR1 SNHLY, CDR2 FYNNEI. The CDR3 nucleotides read TGTGCCAGCCGGAATGGCCTTTACAGGGGGCGAAGGACAGATACGCAGTATTTT. This encodes CASRNGLYRGRRTDTQYF. The full variable domain, completed using reference TRBV2 and TRBJ2-3, is EPEVTQTPSHQVTQMGQEVILRCVPISNHLYFYWYRQILGQKVEFLVSFYNNEISEKSEIFDDQFSVERPDGSNFTLKIRSTKLEDSAMYFCASRNGLYRGRRTDTQYFGPGTRLTVL.

The V gene is TRBV14, the J gene TRBJ2-3; perhaps TRBD2 as D (6 bases). CDR1 SGHDN and CDR2 FVKESK come from the germline V gene. The ends were cut back, 0 bases at V and 4 bases at J, with 8 bases in the middle. This CDR3 contains 14 residues. The chain's CDR3 is CASSQDWGADTQYF. CDR3 coding DNA: TGTGCCAGCAGCCAAGATTGGGGGGCAGATACGCAGTATTTT.

V gene TRBV6-4 combines with J gene TRBJ1-1, with a weak D call TRBD1 (5 bases). Germline CDR1 is MRHNA and CDR2 is SNTAGT. Deletions cut 6 bases from V and 1 base from J, with 9 bases between. The CDR3 is 13 amino acids. The CDR3 sequence: CASRLGQNTEAFF. The CDR3 region has the DNA TGTGCCAGCAGGCTTGGACAGAACACTGAAGCTTTCTTT.

This clone was seen only once. The CDR3 is CATSGAGHNYGYTF. CDR3 bases: TGTGCCACCAGTGGTGCAGGGCATAACTATGGCTACACCTTC. J is TRBJ1-2 and V is TRBV24-1, with D perhaps TRBD1 (5 bases). Germline lookup yields CDR1 KGHDR and CDR2 SFDVKD. Trimming shortened V by 5 bases and J by 1 base, and 10 bases separated the two germline ends. The CDR3 extends over 14 amino acids.

The chain has TRBV27 and TRBJ2-1; 11 bases map to TRBD2. The CDR3 spans 16 residues. V lost 5 bases, J lost 10 bases, and 13 bases stayed unmatched. Germline assignment: CDR1 MNHEY and CDR2 SMNVEV (reference sequence). CDR3 coding DNA: TGTGCCAGCAGTCTCCTTAGCGGGAGGGCCGTTGGGGAGCAGTTCTTC. Its translation: CASSLLSGRAVGEQFF.

In the case of this clone: Relative to the germline gene, one junction end is altered; a read error may explain this. J is TRBJ1-2 and V is TRBV9; 7 bases are shared with TRBD1. This CDR3 is built from 14 residues. Germline lookup yields CDR1 SGDLS and CDR2 YYNGEE. DNA for the CDR3: TGTGCCAGCAGTGTAGGTTTAACAGGGGATGGCTACACCTTC. Its protein is CASSVGLTGDGYTF.

V and J are TRBV28 and TRBJ1-1; a possible D gene is TRBD1 (6 bases). Trimming removed 6 bases at V and 5 bases at J, with 10 bases between. Germline assignment: CDR1 MDHEN and CDR2 SYDVKM. This CDR3 spans 12 amino acids. CDR3 nucleotide sequence: TGTGCCAGCAGAGGGGGGAGAACTGAAGCTTTCTTT. Translating it yields CASRGGRTEAFF.

V is TRBV3-1 (or the pseudogene TRBV3-2) and J is TRBJ2-1, with D tentatively TRBD2 (6 bases). The V end lost 6 bases, the J end lost 8 bases, and 20 bases lay between the germline ends. The CDR3 is 15 residues long. Germline assignment: CDR1 LGHDT and CDR2 YNNKEL (reference sequence). In DNA, the CDR3 is TGTGCCAGCAGTTCACCGGGACTCCTTGCCGATGAGCAGTTCTTC. This translates into CASSSPGLLADEQFF.

The gene calls are TRBV9 and TRBJ1-4, with 7 bases lining up with TRBD1. The germline V gene encodes CDR1 SGDLS and CDR2 YYNGEE. This CDR3 has 14 residues. With 4 bases clipped from V and 6 bases from J, the junction kept 6 bases outside the gene matches. The CDR3 is CASSTGVLDEKLFF. The CDR3 DNA reads TGTGCCAGCAGCACAGGGGTTTTAGATGAAAAACTGTTTTTT.

The chain uses TRBV2 and TRBJ1-5, with unresolved D. Germline CDR1 reads SNHLY; CDR2 reads FYNNEI. V lost 8 bases and J 10 bases, leaving 9 bases between the germline ends. This CDR3 region has 10 residues. The CDR3 region has the DNA TGTGCCAGCGGGGAGGCACCCCAGCATTTT. It yields the protein CASGEAPQHF.